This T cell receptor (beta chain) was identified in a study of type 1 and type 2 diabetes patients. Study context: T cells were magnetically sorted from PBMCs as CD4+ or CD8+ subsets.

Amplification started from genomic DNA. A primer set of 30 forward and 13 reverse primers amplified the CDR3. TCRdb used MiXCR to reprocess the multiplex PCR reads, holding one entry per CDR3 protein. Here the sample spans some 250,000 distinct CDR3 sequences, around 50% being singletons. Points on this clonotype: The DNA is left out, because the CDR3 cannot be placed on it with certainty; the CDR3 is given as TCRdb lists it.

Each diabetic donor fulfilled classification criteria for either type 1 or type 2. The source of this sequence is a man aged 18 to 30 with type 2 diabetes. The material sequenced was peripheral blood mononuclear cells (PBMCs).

The CDR3 is CASSSSATSGSSYEQYF. The rearrangement uses TRBV7-2 and TRBJ2-7; no check of the table's D call, TRBD2, against the DNA was made. The CDR3 extends over 17 residues, inclusive of both ends. Germline V gene sequence: CDR1 SGHTA, CDR2 FQGNSA.